The 20 T cell receptor beta chains below all came from one sample that was sequenced in a study of PD-L1 blockade in urothelial cancer. Documented time point: pretreatment peripheral blood. Clones were read by immunoSEQ multiplex PCR, and TCRdb kept only the in-frame ones, dropping some. The sample carries approximately 70,000 clones, roughly 89% recorded once. The starting material was PBMCs, obtained around atezolizumab (anti-PD-L1) treatment. The receptors were sampled from a woman in her 70s with urothelial cancer.

The chain employs TRBV10-1 and TRBJ1-1, with D possibly TRBD1 on 5 matching bases. The CDR3 consists of 15 residues. With 0 bases removed from V and 6 bases from J, the gap between germline ends came to 14 bases. Germline-derived CDR1 and CDR2 are WNHNN and SYGVQD (reference sequence). CDR3 bases: TGCGCCAGCAGTGAGTCCGGGGGAAGTCCGGCTGAAGCTTTCTTT. Translation: CASSESGGSPAEAFF.

J is TRBJ2-4 and V is TRBV6-6, with D maybe TRBD2 (6 bases). Germline V gene lookup returns CDR1 MNHNY and CDR2 SVGAGI (reference sequence). The germline V and J ends were trimmed by 7 bases and 11 bases, with 21 bases remaining between them. This CDR3 spans 14 amino acids. The CDR3 DNA sequence: TGTGCCAGCATGCGGGGTCCGCTAGCCGGGGTTCAGTACTTC. It encodes CASMRGPLAGVQYF.

V is TRBV30 and J is TRBJ2-1; TRBD2 agrees at 11 bases. Germline values: CDR1 GTSNPN, CDR2 SVGIG (reference sequence). Germline trimming cut 0 bases from V and 6 bases from J; bases unmatched to any gene: 4. The CDR3 runs 15 residues. The CDR3: CAWSVLAGGGNEQFF. DNA of the CDR3: TGTGCCTGGAGTGTTCTAGCGGGAGGAGGCAATGAGCAGTTCTTC.

This clone was recorded only once. The V gene is TRBV19, the J gene TRBJ2-3, with D tentatively TRBD1 (6 bases). V gave up 1 base and J gave up 4 bases, with 12 bases separating them. The CDR3 loop spans 15 amino acids. Germline V gives CDR1 LNHDA, CDR2 SQIVND (reference sequence). The CDR3 loop is CASSIGQESPDTQYF. DNA for the CDR3: TGTGCCAGTAGTATAGGACAGGAAAGCCCAGATACGCAGTATTTT.

This clone was seen a few times. This rearrangement joins TRBV2 to TRBJ2-1; 10 bases agree with TRBD2. V was pared by 5 bases and J by 4 bases, with 2 bases of the junction left unmatched. The CDR3 loop spans 14 amino acids. From germline, CDR1 is SNHLY and CDR2 FYNNEI. CDR3 sequence reads: CASSIAGGYNEQFF. The CDR3 region has the DNA TGTGCCAGCAGTATAGCGGGGGGTTACAATGAGCAGTTCTTC.

This chain connects TRBV6-1 to TRBJ2-7; D may be TRBD2 (6 bases). The ends were cut back, 5 bases at V and 2 bases at J, with 16 bases in the middle. The germline V gene has CDR1 MNHNS and CDR2 SASEGT. This CDR3 is 15 amino acids long. The CDR3 here is CASSPSSGAAYEQYF. In nucleotides, the CDR3 is TGTGCCAGCAGTCCGAGTAGCGGAGCCGCCTACGAGCAGTACTTC.

In its sample, this clone was seen once. Other nucleotide sequences in the sample specify the same CDR3. V usage is TRBV6-5 and J usage is TRBJ1-1; D is uncertain. CDR1 MNHEY and CDR2 SVGAGI come from the germline V gene. This CDR3 has 15 residues. Between the trimmed V and J ends, which lost 0 bases and 3 bases, there was a span of 11 bases. The CDR3 sequence is CASSYSSRRDTEAFF. In DNA, the CDR3 is TGTGCCAGCAGTTACTCGTCCCGCCGGGACACTGAAGCTTTCTTT.

This clone came up a few times. J is TRBJ2-7 and V is TRBV19; the match to TRBD1 covers 10 bases. Germline assignment: CDR1 LNHDA and CDR2 SQIVND (reference sequence). This CDR3 contains 16 residues. With V trimmed by 5 bases and J by 0 bases, 7 bases remained unmatched. In DNA form, the CDR3 reads TGTGCCAGTAGTCAACCGGGACAGGGGACCTCCTACGAGCAGTACTTC. Residues: CASSQPGQGTSYEQYF.

The V and J genes are TRBV7-2 and TRBJ2-5; the match to TRBD1 covers 9 bases. CDR1 is SGHTA, CDR2 FQGNSA, per germline. V lost 3 bases to trimming and J lost 9 bases; unmatched junction nucleotides: 2. The CDR3 has 12 amino acids. This CDR3 is CASSFRDRAQYF. CDR3 nucleotides: TGTGCCAGCAGCTTCCGGGACAGGGCCCAGTACTTC.

V gene TRBV7-2 combines with J gene TRBJ2-1, with 11 nucleotides matching TRBD2. This CDR3 region has 14 residues. The V gene end was trimmed by 6 bases and the J gene end by 8 bases; junction bases not matched to a gene: 6. The V gene's germline CDR1 is SGHTA and CDR2 FQGNSA. CDR3 amino acids: CASRRSGGEYEQFF. In DNA, the CDR3 is TGTGCCAGCAGACGTAGCGGGGGGGAGTATGAGCAGTTCTTC.

V is TRBV19 and J is TRBJ2-7; D not certain. The V and J ends lost 1 base and 5 bases respectively, with 15 bases between them. Germline-derived CDR1 and CDR2 are LNHDA and SQIVND (reference sequence). The CDR3 consists of 15 residues. The DNA of the CDR3 is TGTGCCAGTAGTATAGGGGCAGGTGGTCCTCACGAGCAGTACTTC. Protein product: CASSIGAGGPHEQYF. Looking up the rest from reference TRBV19 and TRBJ2-7 gives the full variable domain: DGGITQSPKYLFRKEGQNVTLSCEQNLNHDAMYWYRQDPGQGLRLIYYSQIVNDFQKGDIAEGYSVSREKKESFPLTVTSAQKNPTAFYLCASSIGAGGPHEQYFGPGTRLTVT.

The chain combines TRBV6-1 with TRBJ2-3; weak D call: TRBD2 (5 bases). Germline V gives CDR1 MNHNS, CDR2 SASEGT. V was pared by 2 bases and J by 0 bases, with 12 bases between. The CDR3 totals 16 residues. The CDR3 DNA reads as TGTGCCAGCAGTGAATGGGCGGGTACTAGCACAGATACGCAGTATTTT. Protein sequence: CASSEWAGTSTDTQYF.

V is TRBV2 and J is TRBJ2-2; possibly TRBD1 for D (5 bases). The CDR3 is 16 residues long. Germline-derived CDR1 and CDR2 are SNHLY and FYNNEI. Trimming took off 0 bases at V and 1 base at J, with 9 bases between the two ends. CDR3: CASSEALTENTGELFF. As DNA, the CDR3 is TGTGCCAGCAGTGAAGCCCTGACAGAGAACACCGGGGAGCTGTTTTTT.

The chain employs TRBV27 and TRBJ2-7, with 13 bases matching TRBD2. The germline CDR1 and CDR2 sequences are MNHEY and SMNVEV (reference sequence). The CDR3 is 17 residues long. J lost 3 bases, V lost 5 bases, and 10 bases had no gene match. This chain's CDR3 is CASSKQTSGGRNYEQYF. For the CDR3, the DNA is TGTGCCAGCAGTAAACAGACTAGCGGGGGGCGAAACTACGAGCAGTACTTC.

This chain uses TRBV5-4 with TRBJ2-1, with D unclear. CDR3 size: 12 residues. The V gene lost 2 bases and the J gene lost 9 bases, with 9 bases spanning the gap. Germline assignment: CDR1 SGHNT and CDR2 YYREEE (reference sequence). DNA of the CDR3: TGTGCCAGCAGCTTTCTTTCCCGTGAGCAGTTCTTC. This sequence encodes CASSFLSREQFF.

This clone has more than one count but fewer than ten. The chain uses TRBV7-8 and TRBJ2-1; TRBD2 matches 10 bases. This CDR3 has 15 residues. CDR1 and CDR2 from the germline V gene are SGHVS and FQNEAQ. V lost 5 bases and J lost 7; bases outside the gene matches: 8. The CDR3 region has the DNA TGTGCCAGCAGCCTGGGACTAGCGAAATTAAATGAGCAGTTCTTC. Protein: CASSLGLAKLNEQFF. Looking up the rest from reference TRBV7-8 and TRBJ2-1 gives the full variable domain: GAGVSQSPRYKVAKRGQDVALRCDPISGHVSLFWYQQALGQGPEFLTYFQNEAQLDKSGLPSDRFFAERPEGSVSTLKIQRTQQEDSAVYLCASSLGLAKLNEQFFGPGTRLTVL.

The J gene is TRBJ1-4, the V gene TRBV4-1; 8 positions match TRBD1. V lost 4 bases to trimming and J lost 8 bases; unmatched junction nucleotides: 3. The CDR3 spans 13 residues. In germline, CDR1 is MGHRA, CDR2 YSYEKL. The CDR3 spells CASSLRDREKLFF. The DNA for the CDR3 is TGCGCCAGCAGCCTCCGGGACAGGGAAAAACTGTTTTTT.

The chain couples TRBV10-1 to TRBJ2-7; a possible D gene is TRBD1 (5 bases). V gave up 3 bases and J gave up 5 bases, with 11 bases separating them. This CDR3 has 13 residues. The germline CDR1 and CDR2 sequences are WNHNN and SYGVQD (reference sequence). The CDR3 nucleotides read TGCGCCAGCAGTGACGACAGTAGCCACGAGCAGTACTTC. Protein: CASSDDSSHEQYF.

The chain employs TRBV2 and TRBJ1-5; 7 nucleotides match TRBD1. Germline V gives CDR1 SNHLY, CDR2 FYNNEI. V trimming: 7 bases; J trimming: 3 bases; junction bases outside the gene matches: 9. This CDR3 has 15 residues. DNA for the CDR3: TGTGCCAGCACGTCTCAGGGGGGAGTCAATCAGCCCCAGCATTTT. Encoded protein: CASTSQGGVNQPQHF.

This clone was seen just once. This sequence joins TRBV6-5 and TRBJ2-1; 8 bases map to TRBD1. Germline V gives CDR1 MNHEY, CDR2 SVGAGI. J was trimmed by 6 bases and V by 0 bases; bases with no gene match: 1. CDR3 size: 14 residues. CDR3: CASSYSDRVNEQFF. For the CDR3, the DNA is TGTGCCAGCAGTTACTCGGACAGGGTCAATGAGCAGTTCTTC.